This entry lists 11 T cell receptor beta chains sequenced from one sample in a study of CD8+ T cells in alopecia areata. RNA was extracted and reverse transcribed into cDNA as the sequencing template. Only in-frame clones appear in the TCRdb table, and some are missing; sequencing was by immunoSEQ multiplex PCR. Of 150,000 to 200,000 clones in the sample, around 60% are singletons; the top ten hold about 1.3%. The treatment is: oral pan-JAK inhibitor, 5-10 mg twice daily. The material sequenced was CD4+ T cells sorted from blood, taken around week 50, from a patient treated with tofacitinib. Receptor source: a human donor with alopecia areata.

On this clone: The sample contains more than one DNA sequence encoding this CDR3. The CDR3 protein is CASSIRQGDQPQHF. CDR3 sequence (DNA): TGTGCCAGCAGCATCCGACAGGGCGATCAGCCCCAGCATTTT. V usage is TRBV7-2 and J usage is TRBJ1-5; 7 positions agree with TRBD1. Germline CDR1 SGHTA, CDR2 FQGNSA. The CDR3 has 14 residues. J was trimmed by 5 bases and V by 5 bases; bases with no gene match: 6.

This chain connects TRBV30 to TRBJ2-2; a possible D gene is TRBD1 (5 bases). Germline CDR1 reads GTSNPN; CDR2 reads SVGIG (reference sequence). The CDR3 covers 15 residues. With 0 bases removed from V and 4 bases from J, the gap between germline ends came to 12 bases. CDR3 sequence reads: CAWSVLIGATGELFF. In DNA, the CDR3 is TGTGCCTGGAGTGTACTCATAGGGGCCACCGGGGAGCTGTTTTTT.

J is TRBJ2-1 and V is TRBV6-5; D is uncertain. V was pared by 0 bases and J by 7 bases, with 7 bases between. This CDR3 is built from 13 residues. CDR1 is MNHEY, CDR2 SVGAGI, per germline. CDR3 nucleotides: TGTGCCAGCAGTTACTCAGTGGTGAATGAGCAGTTCTTC. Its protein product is CASSYSVVNEQFF.

The CDR3 reads CASSFSAGTDTQYF. The CDR3, as DNA: TGTGCCAGCAGCTTTAGTGCGGGCACAGATACGCAGTATTTT. This rearrangement joins TRBV7-9 to TRBJ2-3; D uncertain. Germline assignment: CDR1 SEHNR and CDR2 FQNEAQ (reference sequence). The CDR3 is 14 residues long. The V gene lost 3 bases and the J gene lost 1 base, with 8 bases spanning the gap.

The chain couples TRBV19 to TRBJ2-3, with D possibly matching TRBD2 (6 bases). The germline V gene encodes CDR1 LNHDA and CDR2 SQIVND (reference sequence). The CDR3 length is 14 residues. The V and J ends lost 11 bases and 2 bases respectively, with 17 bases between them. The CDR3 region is CAVTDGGYTDTQYF. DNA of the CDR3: TGTGCCGTAACGGACGGGGGTTACACAGATACGCAGTATTTT.

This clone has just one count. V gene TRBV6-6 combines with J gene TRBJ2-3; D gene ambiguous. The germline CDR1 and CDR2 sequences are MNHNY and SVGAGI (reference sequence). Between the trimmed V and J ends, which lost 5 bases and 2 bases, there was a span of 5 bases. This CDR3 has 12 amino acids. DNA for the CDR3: TGTGCCAGCAGTCCACACACAGATACGCAGTATTTT. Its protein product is CASSPHTDTQYF.

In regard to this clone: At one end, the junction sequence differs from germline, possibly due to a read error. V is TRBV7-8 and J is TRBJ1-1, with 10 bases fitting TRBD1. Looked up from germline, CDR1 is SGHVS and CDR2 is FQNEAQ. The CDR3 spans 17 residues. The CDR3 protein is CASSFLHPGQGNAEAFF. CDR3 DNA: TGTGCCAGCAGCTTTTTACATCCGGGACAGGGGAACGCTGAAGCTTTCTTT. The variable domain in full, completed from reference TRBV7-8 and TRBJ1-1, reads GAGVSQSPRYKVAKRGQDVALRCDPISGHVSLFWYQQALGQGPEFLTYFQNEAQLDKSGLPSDRFFAERPEGSVSTLKIQRTQQEDSAVYLCASSFLHPGQGNAEAFFGQGTRLTVV.

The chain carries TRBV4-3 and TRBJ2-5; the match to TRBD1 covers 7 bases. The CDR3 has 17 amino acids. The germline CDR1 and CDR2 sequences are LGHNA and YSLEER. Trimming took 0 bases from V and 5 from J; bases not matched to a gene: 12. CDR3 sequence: CASSQDYRRGGRETQYF. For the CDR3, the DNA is TGCGCCAGCAGCCAAGACTACAGGAGAGGGGGCAGGGAGACCCAGTACTTC.

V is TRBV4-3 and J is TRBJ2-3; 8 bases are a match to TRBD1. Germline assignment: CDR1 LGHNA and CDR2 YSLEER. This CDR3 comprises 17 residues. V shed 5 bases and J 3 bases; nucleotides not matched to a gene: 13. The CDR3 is CASSATGQGSGTDTQYF. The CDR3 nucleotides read TGCGCCAGCAGCGCTACCGGACAGGGTAGTGGTACAGATACGCAGTATTTT.

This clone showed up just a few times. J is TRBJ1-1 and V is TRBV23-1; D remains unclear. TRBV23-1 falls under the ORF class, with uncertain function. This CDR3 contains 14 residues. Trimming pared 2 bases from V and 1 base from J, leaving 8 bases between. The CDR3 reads CASSQAVWNTEAFF. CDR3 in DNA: TGCGCCAGCAGTCAAGCGGTTTGGAACACTGAAGCTTTCTTT.

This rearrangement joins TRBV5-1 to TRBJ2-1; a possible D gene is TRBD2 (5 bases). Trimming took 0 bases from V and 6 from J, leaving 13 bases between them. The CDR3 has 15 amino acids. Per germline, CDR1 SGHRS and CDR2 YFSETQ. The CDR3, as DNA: TGCGCCAGCAGCTTGGATCCTTCCGCGGGCAATGAGCAGTTCTTC. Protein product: CASSLDPSAGNEQFF. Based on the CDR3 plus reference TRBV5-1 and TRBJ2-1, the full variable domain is KAGVTQTPRYLIKTRGQQVTLSCSPISGHRSVSWYQQTPGQGLQFLFEYFSETQRNKGNFPGRFSGRQFSNSRSEMNVSTLELGDSALYLCASSLDPSAGNEQFFGPGTRLTVL.